This section outlines one T cell receptor beta chain sequence together with its context. What it binds is not known. Unique molecular identifiers were used to barcode this TCRbeta library. In TCRdb, the PCR reads were re-called with MiXCR into one record per CDR3 protein. This sample has hundreds of thousands of distinct CDR3 sequences, with about an eighth found just once. The data derive from a study of T-cell reconstitution after alpha-beta-depleted transplantation in children. CDR3 length: 17 residues. Germline CDR1 reads MGHRA; CDR2 reads YSYEKL. V was pared by 1 base and J by 7 bases, with 10 bases of the junction left unmatched. Study-wide points: A year had passed since transplant, and T-cell counts and diversity by then came mostly from newly produced T cells.

The clonotype originates from a girl aged 2 to 10 with congenital amegakaryocytic thrombocytopenia, due to receive a stem cell transplant. The sample consisted of PBMCs, taken before TCRalphabeta/CD19-depleted stem cell transplant. The chain uses TRBV4-1 and TRBJ2-2; the match to TRBD2 covers 9 bases. In DNA, the CDR3 is TGCGCCAGCAGCCAAGTTCCTGGGACTAGCAGTATCGGGGAGCTGTTTTTT. Translation: CASSQVPGTSSIGELFF.